Below, one T cell receptor (beta chain) is given with its context. Sample time point: pre-treatment baseline. Each bulk PBMC sample had about 330 ng DNA loaded. Measured with immunoSEQ multiplex PCR; TCRdb has only the in-frame clones, and not every one. The table shows under 6,500 clones, with roughly 85% occurring only once. J gave up 9 bases and V 0 bases, and 9 bases lay outside the gene matches. The CDR3 runs to 15 residues. Germline CDR1 and CDR2: MNHEY and SVGAGI. This sample is drawn from a study of blood T cell dynamics during melanoma immunotherapy. This TCR was recovered from a human donor with melanoma. The starting material was blood, obtained from a patient treated with checkpoint blockade. This chain uses TRBV6-5 with TRBJ2-7, with 9 bases identical to TRBD2. The CDR3 DNA sequence: TGTGCCAGCAGTTACTCGGGTAGCGGGGGACACGGGCAGTACTTC. The encoded protein is CASSYSGSGGHGQYF.